Below, 5 T cell receptor beta chains from the same sample are listed, as sequenced in a study of regulatory T cells in long-lasting Graves disease. HTBI primers from iRepertoire and Arm-PCR of CDR3 regions yielded the TCR beta libraries. TCRdb reanalysed the multiplex PCR reads using MiXCR and keeps one entry per CDR3 protein. The table records around 460,000 distinct CDR3 sequences, around a fifth of them present only once. The sample's time point: persistent/refractory GD, antithyroid drugs over 5 years with positive TRAb. PBMCs provided the RNA from which the TCR library was made. Here the sequenced sample was peripheral blood mononuclear cells (PBMCs), taken when the disease was refractory, from a patient treated with antithyroid drugs. Every receptor here comes from a female donor with Graves disease.

The table lists this clonotype with many counts. V and J are TRBV6-1 and TRBJ1-1; D gene uncertain. The germline CDR1 and CDR2 sequences are MNHNS and SASEGT. V was cut by 5 bases and J by 1 base, with 17 bases left in between. CDR3 length equals 16 residues. CDR3 protein: CASSPLLAGSNTEAFF. CDR3 nucleotides: TGTGCCAGCAGTCCTCTCTTGGCGGGCTCGAACACTGAAGCTTTCTTT.

This chain uses TRBV7-2 with TRBJ1-1; D is ambiguous. The V gene lost 4 bases and the J gene lost 4 bases, with 13 bases spanning the gap. The CDR3 has 14 residues. The V gene's germline CDR1 is SGHTA and CDR2 FQGNSA. The DNA for the CDR3 is TGTGCCAGCAGCTCCCCCGGCCTCCCCACTGAAGCTTTCTTT. Amino acids: CASSSPGLPTEAFF.

The gene calls are TRBV30 and TRBJ2-7; no definite D call. Germline lookup yields CDR1 GTSNPN and CDR2 SVGIG (reference sequence). CDR3 length: 13 amino acids. V shed 4 bases and J shed 1 base, with 11 bases lying between them. The CDR3 here is CAWNYGQSYEQYF. The CDR3 bases are TGTGCCTGGAATTATGGCCAGTCCTACGAGCAGTACTTC.

A note on this clonotype: Only one base separates this from a far larger clonotype, so it likely reflects a read error. The gene calls are TRBV7-2 and TRBJ1-4; TRBD1 is a possible D gene (6 bases). The CDR3 extends over 15 amino acids. The germline gives CDR1 SGHTA, CDR2 FQGNSA. The CDR3 DNA is TGTGCCGGCAGCTTAAACGGGACACCAAATGAAAAACTGTTTTTT. Translation: CAGSLNGTPNEKLFF. Full variable domain (remainder filled in from reference TRBV7-2 and TRBJ1-4): GAGVSQSPSNKVTEKGKDVELRCDPISGHTALYWYRQSLGQGLEFLIYFQGNSAPDKSGLPSDRFSAERTGGSVSTLTIQRTQQEDSAVYLCAGSLNGTPNEKLFFGSGTQLSVL.

This clonotype was observed many times. The chain employs TRBV28 and TRBJ1-1; D ambiguous. Germline V gene data show CDR1 as MDHEN and CDR2 as SYDVKM. V was pared by 3 bases and J by 4 bases, with 9 bases between. The length of the CDR3 is 13 residues. The CDR3 sequence: CASSFRRITEAFF. The CDR3 DNA reads TGTGCCAGCAGTTTCCGCCGGATCACTGAAGCTTTCTTT.